Shown below are 29 T cell receptor beta chains from a single sample sequenced in a study of blood T cell repertoires in COVID-19. Measured with immunoSEQ multiplex PCR; TCRdb has only the in-frame clones, and not every one. The table has around 240,000 clones, 70% to 85% seen once. Sequencing was carried out using peripheral blood. The source is a woman older than 75 with acute or convalescent COVID-19.

This rearrangement joins TRBV10-3 to TRBJ1-2; the D is unclear. The V gene lost 0 bases and the J gene lost 3 bases, with 8 bases spanning the gap. Germline-derived CDR1 and CDR2 are ENHRY and SYGVKD. The CDR3 spans 14 residues. Here the CDR3 reads CAISESPQDYGYTF. The CDR3 DNA reads as TGTGCCATCAGTGAGTCCCCCCAGGACTATGGCTACACCTTC.

This clone was seen more than once but under ten times. The V gene is TRBV18, the J gene TRBJ2-5; tentative D call: TRBD2 (5 bases). The V end was cut by 6 bases, the J end by 4 bases, with 12 bases between. CDR3 length equals 13 residues. The germline CDR1 and CDR2 sequences are KGHSH and LQKENI. As DNA, the CDR3 is TGTGCCAGCTCGTCCCTAGCTGGAGAGACCCAGTACTTC. Protein sequence: CASSSLAGETQYF.

The V and J genes are TRBV5-1 and TRBJ1-4, with 9 bases identical to TRBD1. The germline V gene encodes CDR1 SGHRS and CDR2 YFSETQ. Trimming took 2 bases from V and 9 from J; bases not matched to a gene: 8. The CDR3 sequence is 15 residues long. In DNA form, the CDR3 reads TGCGCCAGCAGCTTACTACAGGGGGCGGATAAAAAACTGTTTTTT. Amino acids: CASSLLQGADKKLFF.

The V and J genes are TRBV11-2 and TRBJ2-1; 7 nucleotides agree with TRBD2. V dropped 5 bases and J dropped 7; count of bases not matched to a gene: 11. From germline, CDR1 is SGHAT and CDR2 FQNNGV. The length of the CDR3 is 15 residues. CDR3 protein: CASSGLGERLNEQFF. Here the CDR3 DNA reads TGTGCCAGCAGCGGACTAGGAGAGAGATTAAATGAGCAGTTCTTC.

CDR3 protein: CATSEERGQGFGNEQFF. In DNA, the CDR3 is TGTGCCACCAGCGAAGAGAGGGGACAGGGGTTTGGGAATGAGCAGTTCTTC. The chain combines TRBV15 with TRBJ2-1; the match to TRBD1 covers 10 bases. V shed 5 bases, J shed 7 bases, and the junction held 14 bases outside the gene matches. This CDR3 contains 17 residues. From germline, CDR1 is LNHNV and CDR2 YYDKDF (reference sequence). Looking up the rest from reference TRBV15 and TRBJ2-1 gives the full variable domain: DAMVIQNPRYQVTQFGKPVTLSCSQTLNHNVMYWYQQKSSQAPKLLFHYYDKDFNNEADTPDNFQSRRPNTSFCFLDIRSPGLGDTAMYLCATSEERGQGFGNEQFFGPGTRLTVL.

This chain connects TRBV3-1 (or the pseudogene TRBV3-2) to TRBJ2-5; D gene ambiguous. The germline V gene has CDR1 LGHDT and CDR2 YNNKEL (reference sequence). The CDR3 is made up of 13 amino acids. Between the trimmed V and J ends, which lost 0 bases and 5 bases, there was a span of 7 bases. The CDR3 spells CASSQESRETQYF. CDR3 nucleotides: TGTGCCAGCAGCCAAGAATCCCGGGAGACCCAGTACTTC.

This rearrangement joins TRBV5-1 to TRBJ2-5; the match to TRBD1 covers 9 bases. This CDR3 spans 16 amino acids. Per the germline V gene, CDR1 is SGHRS and CDR2 is YFSETQ. V was clipped by 2 bases and J by 5 bases; unmatched bases: 10. CDR3 loop: CASSLIPDRGRETQYF. The CDR3 DNA follows: TGCGCCAGCAGCTTAATTCCGGACAGGGGACGGGAGACCCAGTACTTC.

V usage is TRBV9 and J usage is TRBJ1-3, with 7 bases lining up with TRBD1. This CDR3 comprises 16 residues. Germline loops: CDR1 SGDLS, CDR2 YYNGEE. V gave up 0 bases and J gave up 0 bases; unmatched junction bases: 3. The CDR3, as DNA: TGTGCCAGCAGCGTAGACAGGGGCGGCTCTGGAAACACCATATATTTT. This encodes CASSVDRGGSGNTIYF.

Only one count was recorded for this clone. The chain has TRBV5-1 and TRBJ2-2; 9 bases are shared with TRBD2. V was clipped by 3 bases and J by 0 bases; unmatched bases: 3. Germline-derived CDR1 and CDR2 are SGHRS and YFSETQ. The CDR3 spans 16 residues. The CDR3 coding sequence is TGCGCCAGCAGCTCCTCTAGCGGGGCGAACACCGGGGAGCTGTTTTTT. Its translation: CASSSSSGANTGELFF.

As DNA, the CDR3 is TGTGCCAGCAGCTTGGGACTAGCGGGAGCAGAGACCCAGTACTTC. It specifies CASSLGLAGAETQYF. This chain links TRBV7-2 with TRBJ2-5; 14 nucleotides line up with TRBD2. CDR1 is SGHTA, CDR2 FQGNSA, per germline. Trimming cost V 3 bases and J 4 bases; bases outside gene matches: 1. The CDR3 totals 15 residues.

This clone has just one count. J is TRBJ1-4 and V is TRBV6-5, with a tentative D call TRBD1 (5 bases). V lost 8 bases to trimming and J lost 1 base, with 11 bases between them. In germline, CDR1 is MNHEY, CDR2 SVGAGI. The CDR3 is 14 amino acids. CDR3 sequence reads: CASLRGGTNEKLFF. CDR3 nucleotide sequence: TGTGCCAGCTTAAGGGGCGGAACTAATGAAAAACTGTTTTTT.

This sequence joins TRBV5-6 and TRBJ1-2; 8 bases are a match to TRBD1. Per germline, CDR1 SGHDT and CDR2 YYEEEE. Losses at the gene ends were 0 bases for V and 8 bases for J; bases not matched to a gene: 6. The CDR3 extends over 14 amino acids. CDR3 sequence reads: CASSLAGGGRGYTF. The CDR3 DNA sequence: TGTGCCAGCAGCTTGGCAGGGGGCGGGAGAGGCTACACCTTC.

V and J are TRBV4-2 and TRBJ2-5; 10 bases match TRBD2. Germline V gene data show CDR1 as LGHNA and CDR2 as YNFKEQ. The CDR3 totals 16 residues. V trimming: 0 bases; J trimming: 4 bases; junction bases outside the gene matches: 5. The CDR3 DNA is TGTGCCAGCAGCCAAGAGGGGAGACTAGCGGGAGAGACCCAGTACTTC. Protein: CASSQEGRLAGETQYF.

The J gene is TRBJ1-1, the V gene TRBV6-5, with D perhaps TRBD1 (5 bases). V dropped 6 bases and J dropped 0 bases, with 11 bases sitting between them. The CDR3 is 14 amino acids. Germline CDR1 reads MNHEY; CDR2 reads SVGAGI. Written as DNA, the CDR3 is TGTGCCAGCAGGGGGCTGGAATTGAACACTGAAGCTTTCTTT. Translation: CASRGLELNTEAFF.

The rearrangement uses TRBV3-1 (or the pseudogene TRBV3-2) and TRBJ2-5; D possibly corresponds to TRBD2 (6 bases). From germline, CDR1 is LGHDT and CDR2 YNNKEL (reference sequence). Trimming removed 4 bases from V and 5 bases from J, with 14 bases in between. The CDR3 contains 14 residues. DNA for the CDR3: TGTGCCAGCAGCCTTAAGACTAGACTGGAGACCCAGTACTTC. Encoded protein: CASSLKTRLETQYF.

This clone was counted only a few times. The gene calls are TRBV28 and TRBJ1-4; D unresolved. The ends were cut back, 7 bases at V and 0 bases at J, with 9 bases in the middle. This CDR3 comprises 14 residues. Germline loops: CDR1 MDHEN, CDR2 SYDVKM. The CDR3 spells CASNSGATNEKLFF. The CDR3 nucleotides are TGTGCCAGCAACTCAGGTGCAACTAATGAAAAACTGTTTTTT.

The V gene is TRBV5-5, the J gene TRBJ1-5; 11 nucleotides line up with TRBD1. The CDR3 runs 15 residues. V gave up 4 bases and J gave up 6 bases; unmatched junction bases: 6. Germline CDR1 SGHKS, CDR2 YYEKEE (reference sequence). CDR3 sequence (DNA): TGTGCCAGCAGCGCGGACAGGGGGCGCGTTCAGCCCCAGCATTTT. Translated, it gives CASSADRGRVQPQHF.

This chain links TRBV5-1 with TRBJ2-7; TRBD1 agrees at 9 bases. This CDR3 has 14 amino acids. Trimming removed 4 bases from V and 1 base from J; junction bases left unmatched: 3. CDR1 and CDR2 (germline): SGHRS, YFSETQ. The CDR3 is CASSPTGGSYEQYF. The CDR3 nucleotides are TGCGCCAGCAGCCCGACAGGGGGTTCCTACGAGCAGTACTTC.

The table lists this clone with a count of one. The CDR3 nucleotides are TGCGCCAGCAGTCAACTCAGGGCCCTAAAAAATTACTACGAGCAGTACTTC. It specifies CASSQLRALKNYYEQYF. This chain uses TRBV23-1 with TRBJ2-7; TRBD1 is a possible D gene (5 bases). TRBV23-1 is annotated as an ORF whose role is uncertain. The CDR3 covers 17 residues. V dropped 2 bases and J dropped 3 bases, with 20 bases sitting between them.

This clone was observed a few times. V and J are TRBV18 and TRBJ1-5; TRBD1 is a possible D gene (5 bases). The CDR3 has 16 residues. V was pared by 5 bases and J by 0 bases, with 14 bases between. Germline V gene lookup returns CDR1 KGHSH and CDR2 LQKENI. The CDR3 reads CASSEQDPYSNQPQHF. CDR3 sequence (DNA): TGTGCCAGCTCAGAACAGGACCCTTATAGCAATCAGCCCCAGCATTTT. Full variable domain (remainder filled in from reference TRBV18 and TRBJ1-5): NAGVMQNPRHLVRRRGQEARLRCSPMKGHSHVYWYRQLPEEGLKFMVYLQKENIIDESGMPKERFSAEFPKEGPSILRIQQVVRGDSAAYFCASSEQDPYSNQPQHFGDGTRLSIL.

The V call is TRBV5-1, the J call TRBJ1-1; 7 bases align to TRBD1. Per germline, CDR1 SGHRS and CDR2 YFSETQ. Trimming removed 3 bases from V and 6 bases from J; junction bases left unmatched: 5. This CDR3 is 13 amino acids long. The CDR3 DNA is TGCGCCAGCAGCTGGGGGACAGAAGCTGAAGCTTTCTTT. Its protein is CASSWGTEAEAFF.

The chain has TRBV14 and TRBJ2-1; the D is unclear. The CDR3 consists of 14 residues. Germline V gene lookup returns CDR1 SGHDN and CDR2 FVKESK. Trimming left V 4 bases short and J 10 bases short, with 17 bases between. CDR3 bases: TGTGCCAGCAGCCGGGCCTTCTCATTTGGGGAGCAGTTCTTC. Translation gives CASSRAFSFGEQFF.

The gene calls are TRBV7-8 and TRBJ2-7, with 11 bases matching TRBD1. The germline V gene encodes CDR1 SGHVS and CDR2 FQNEAQ. The CDR3 extends over 17 amino acids. The J segment lost 5 bases and the V segment lost 5 bases, leaving 14 bases of the junction unmatched. The CDR3 DNA follows: TGTGCCAGCAGCATAAGACCCGGGACAGGGGGAATCGACGAGCAGTACTTC. It yields the protein CASSIRPGTGGIDEQYF.

The V call is TRBV7-3, the J call TRBJ2-1; D perhaps matches TRBD2 (6 bases). Trimming removed 2 bases at V and 1 base at J, with 9 bases between. CDR1 and CDR2 from the germline V gene are SGHTA and FQGTGA. This CDR3 comprises 15 residues. Written as DNA, the CDR3 is TGTGCCAGCAGCTTACACGGGGGATCCTACAATGAGCAGTTCTTC. Its protein product is CASSLHGGSYNEQFF. The variable domain in full, with the rest retrieved from reference TRBV7-3 and TRBJ2-1, is GAGVSQTPSNKVTEKGKYVELRCDPISGHTALYWYRQSLGQGPEFLIYFQGTGAADDSGLPNDRFFAVRPEGSVSTLKIQRTERGDSAVYLCASSLHGGSYNEQFFGPGTRLTVL.

The CDR3 sequence is CATSGRTGNIETQYF. In DNA form, the CDR3 reads TGTGCCACCAGCGGAAGGACAGGGAATATCGAGACCCAGTACTTC. J is TRBJ2-5 and V is TRBV15; 8 bases line up with TRBD1. Trimming removed 5 bases from V and 5 bases from J; junction bases left unmatched: 10. The CDR3 is made up of 15 amino acids. The germline CDR1 and CDR2 sequences are LNHNV and YYDKDF (reference sequence).

The CDR3 region is CASSLEAGLNQPQHF. CDR3 nucleotide sequence: TGCGCCAGCAGCTTGGAAGCAGGGTTGAATCAGCCCCAGCATTTT. The genes are TRBV5-1 and TRBJ1-5; perhaps TRBD1 as D (5 bases). The CDR3 sequence is 15 residues long. Germline V gene data show CDR1 as SGHRS and CDR2 as YFSETQ. V was trimmed by 0 bases and J by 4 bases, leaving 11 bases between them.

The chain couples TRBV7-9 to TRBJ1-6, with 7 bases fitting TRBD1. Germline CDR1 is SEHNR and CDR2 is FQNEAQ (reference sequence). The length of the CDR3 is 15 residues. J gave up 6 bases and V 3 bases, and 5 bases lay outside the gene matches. Written as DNA, the CDR3 is TGTGCCAGCAGCTTGGACAGGACAGTTAATTCACCCCTCCACTTT. Amino acids: CASSLDRTVNSPLHF.

V and J are TRBV3-1 (or the pseudogene TRBV3-2) and TRBJ2-1; the D is unclear. This CDR3 has 13 residues. The V end was cut by 2 bases, the J end by 8 bases, with 10 bases between. CDR1 is LGHDT and CDR2 is YNNKEL in the germline V gene (reference sequence). CDR3 in amino acids: CASSQLDSHEQFF. The CDR3 DNA sequence: TGTGCCAGCAGCCAACTAGATAGCCATGAGCAGTTCTTC.

In regard to this clone: Other DNA sequences of this sample code for an identical CDR3. The chain is built from TRBV3-1 (or the pseudogene TRBV3-2) and TRBJ2-7; 9 positions match TRBD1. The CDR3 totals 14 residues. After removal of 1 base from V and 4 bases from J, the junction contained 2 bases not matched to a gene. Germline CDR1 is LGHDT and CDR2 is YNNKEL (reference sequence). DNA for the CDR3: TGTGCCAGCAGCCAAGCGACAGGGGGGTACGAGCAGTACTTC. Translated, it gives CASSQATGGYEQYF.